One sample yielded the 27 T cell receptor beta chains listed below, sequenced in a study of T cell repertoires in cytomegalovirus infection. TCRdb reprocessed the reads with MiXCR, giving one entry per CDR3 protein. This sample has under 600,000 distinct CDR3 sequences, with more than 15% found just once. The sequenced material came from CD8+ T cells from PBMCs. These receptor sequences come from a human donor in good health (CMV status not recorded). Some clones in this sample may be carry-over from other donors' samples.

This chain uses TRBV7-9 with TRBJ1-5; D is unresolved. The CDR3 has 13 amino acids. Germline-derived CDR1 and CDR2 are SEHNR and FQNEAQ (reference sequence). V lost 0 bases and J lost 3, with 3 bases in between. CDR3 nucleotides: TGTGCCAGCAGCTTAGCCCACAATCAGCCCCAGCATTTT. Its protein product is CASSLAHNQPQHF.

This clonotype appeared many times. The V and J genes are TRBV7-3 and TRBJ1-2; 9 bases fit TRBD1. The germline V gene has CDR1 SGHTA and CDR2 FQGTGA. Losses at the gene ends were 3 bases for V and 8 bases for J; bases not matched to a gene: 4. This CDR3 is 13 amino acids long. DNA for the CDR3: TGTGCCAGCAGCTTGACAGGGGGGGAAGGCTACACCTTC. Encoded protein: CASSLTGGEGYTF. The entire variable domain, with the rest obtained from reference TRBV7-3 and TRBJ1-2, is as follows: GAGVSQTPSNKVTEKGKYVELRCDPISGHTALYWYRQSLGQGPEFLIYFQGTGAADDSGLPNDRFFAVRPEGSVSTLKIQRTERGDSAVYLCASSLTGGEGYTFGSGTRLTVV.

This clonotype was observed a handful of times. The chain uses TRBV27 and TRBJ2-5; 7 nucleotides align to TRBD1. The V and J ends lost 5 bases and 1 base, in that order; junction bases with no gene match: 10. The length of the CDR3 is 16 residues. Germline CDR1 and CDR2: MNHEY and SMNVEV (reference sequence). The chain's CDR3 is CASSPRQGRGQETQYF. The CDR3 DNA is TGTGCCAGCAGTCCCCGACAGGGAAGGGGCCAAGAGACCCAGTACTTC.

At least ten counts were recorded for this clonotype. The chain has TRBV7-9 and TRBJ2-7, with 8 bases fitting TRBD1. The ends lost 4 bases at V and 3 bases at J; junction bases unmatched: 5. Germline V gives CDR1 SEHNR, CDR2 FQNEAQ (reference sequence). This CDR3 is 14 amino acids long. The CDR3 DNA is TGTGCCAGCAGCTCTTTCGACAGGGGCTACGAGCAGTACTTC. Its protein product is CASSSFDRGYEQYF.

Comments on this clonotype: A read error may be the cause here, since a much bigger clone is one base away. This chain links TRBV13 with TRBJ1-1, with D hard to call. V lost 0 bases and J 1 base, leaving 6 bases between the germline ends. The CDR3 sequence is 14 residues long. CDR1 is PRHDT and CDR2 is FYEKMQ in the germline V gene (reference sequence). The CDR3 protein is CASSLGVTNTEAFF. The CDR3 coding sequence is TGTGCCAGCAGCTTAGGGGTTACGAACACTGAAGCTTTCTTT.

In its sample, this clonotype was seen many times. This chain connects TRBV28 to TRBJ2-5; TRBD1 agrees at 7 bases. The CDR3 loop spans 13 amino acids. Trimming cost V 8 bases and J 2 bases; bases outside gene matches: 5. In germline, CDR1 is MDHEN, CDR2 SYDVKM. The CDR3 is CASVGQLQETQYF. CDR3 in DNA: TGTGCCAGCGTGGGACAGCTTCAAGAGACCCAGTACTTC.

This clonotype turned up a few times. This rearrangement joins TRBV6-8 to TRBJ2-7; 11 nucleotides agree with TRBD1. The trim removed 6 bases at V and 1 base at J, leaving 5 bases unmatched. This CDR3 has 15 amino acids. Germline V gene sequence: CDR1 MNHGY, CDR2 SAAAGT. The CDR3 nucleotides are TGTGCCAGCAGAAAAGGACAGGGGGCTTCCTACGAGCAGTACTTC. It specifies CASRKGQGASYEQYF.

The chain recombines TRBV20-1 with TRBJ1-5, with a weak D call TRBD1 (6 bases). The V gene lost 0 bases and the J gene lost 2 bases, with 14 bases spanning the gap. Germline V gene lookup returns CDR1 DFQATT and CDR2 SNEGSKA (reference sequence). The CDR3 is made up of 16 amino acids. The CDR3 region is CSARDGGRARNQPQHF. CDR3 DNA: TGCAGTGCTAGAGATGGGGGCAGGGCGCGCAATCAGCCCCAGCATTTT.

This clonotype was seen ten or more times. The CDR3 region is CASSSSVYEVNSPLHF. The CDR3 DNA reads as TGTGCCAGCAGTTCCTCCGTTTACGAGGTTAATTCACCCCTCCACTTT. The chain has TRBV6-5 and TRBJ1-6; D ambiguous. This CDR3 has 16 residues. V gave up 4 bases and J gave up 6 bases, with 16 bases separating them. Germline CDR1 reads MNHEY; CDR2 reads SVGAGI.

This chain joins TRBV6-2 or TRBV6-3 and TRBJ2-7; D uncertain. The length of the CDR3 is 11 residues. Trimming cost V 6 bases and J 5 bases, with 8 bases left between them. The germline V gene encodes CDR1 MNHEY and CDR2 SVGEGT. CDR3: CASRMGNEQYF. The DNA of the CDR3 is TGTGCCAGCAGGATGGGTAACGAGCAGTACTTC.

On this clonotype: One base away lies a much larger clone, so this may be a sequencing read error. This chain joins TRBV12-5 and TRBJ1-2; the match to TRBD1 covers 8 bases. There are 16 residues in the CDR3. Per germline, CDR1 LGHNT and CDR2 FRNRAP. CDR3 nucleotides: TGTGCTGGTGGTTTGGGCAGGGGGCAGGATAACTATGGCTACACCTTC. It encodes CAGGLGRGQDNYGYTF.

This clonotype was counted between two and nine times. The V gene is TRBV28, the J gene TRBJ2-3, with 7 bases that match TRBD2. Germline V gene data show CDR1 as MDHEN and CDR2 as SYDVKM. The CDR3 is 16 residues long. V lost 5 bases to trimming and J lost 1 base; unmatched junction nucleotides: 9. The CDR3 DNA is TGTGCCAGCAGTCACGCGACTAGCCCCCGCACAGATACGCAGTATTTT. Protein: CASSHATSPRTDTQYF.

V is TRBV5-5 and J is TRBJ2-2, with 7 bases identical to TRBD1. The CDR3 length is 15 residues. Per the germline V gene, CDR1 is SGHKS and CDR2 is YYEKEE (reference sequence). The trim removed 6 bases at V and 5 bases at J, leaving 10 bases unmatched. The CDR3 loop reads CASTLQQGRTGELFF. The DNA of the CDR3 is TGTGCCAGCACCCTACAACAGGGGAGAACCGGGGAGCTGTTTTTT.

This clonotype was counted at least ten times. J is TRBJ1-3 and V is TRBV7-8; 10 bases align to TRBD1. V gave up 5 bases and J gave up 5 bases; unmatched junction bases: 9. The CDR3 covers 16 residues. Germline assignment: CDR1 SGHVS and CDR2 FQNEAQ. The CDR3 DNA reads TGTGCCAGCAGCCAAGGGGACAGGGGTTGGCGAAACACCATATATTTT. Protein product: CASSQGDRGWRNTIYF.

This rearrangement joins TRBV4-2 to TRBJ1-1; TRBD1 matches 10 bases. The germline V gene encodes CDR1 LGHNA and CDR2 YNFKEQ. CDR3 length equals 16 residues. V trimming: 1 base; J trimming: 3 bases; junction bases outside the gene matches: 5. This chain's CDR3 is CASSQGTGGEDTEAFF. CDR3 coding DNA: TGTGCCAGCAGCCAAGGGACAGGGGGGGAGGACACTGAAGCTTTCTTT.

This clonotype was seen ten or more times. The V and J genes are TRBV6-1 and TRBJ2-7; 10 nucleotides line up with TRBD1. CDR3 length equals 13 residues. The trim removed 6 bases at V and 3 bases at J, leaving 2 bases unmatched. The V gene's germline CDR1 is MNHNS and CDR2 SASEGT. DNA of the CDR3: TGTGCCAGCAGGGGACAGGGGAACTACGAGCAGTACTTC. This encodes CASRGQGNYEQYF.

This clonotype has a count of ten or more. The V and J genes are TRBV11-2 and TRBJ1-1; perhaps TRBD1 as D (6 bases). CDR1 SGHAT and CDR2 FQNNGV come from the germline V gene. The CDR3 spans 14 residues. Trimming removed 5 bases at V and 1 base at J, with 11 bases between. CDR3 in amino acids: CASSHEQGNTEAFF. Here the CDR3 DNA reads TGTGCCAGCAGCCACGAACAGGGGAACACTGAAGCTTTCTTT. The full variable domain, with the rest looked up from reference TRBV11-2 and TRBJ1-1, is EAGVAQSPRYKIIEKRQSVAFWCNPISGHATLYWYQQILGQGPKLLIQFQNNGVVDDSQLPKDRFSAERLKGVDSTLKIQPAKLEDSAVYLCASSHEQGNTEAFFGQGTRLTVV.

The chain combines TRBV15 with TRBJ1-2; no firm D call. This CDR3 comprises 13 residues. V gave up 3 bases and J gave up 5 bases, with 10 bases separating them. The germline CDR1 and CDR2 sequences are LNHNV and YYDKDF (reference sequence). The CDR3 sequence: CATSRLDEYGYTF. The CDR3 region has the DNA TGTGCCACCAGCAGGCTAGACGAGTATGGCTACACCTTC.

This clonotype was seen many times. The chain has TRBV12-3 or TRBV12-4 and TRBJ1-1; 7 nucleotides line up with TRBD1. CDR3 length equals 14 residues. Trimming cost V 1 base and J 12 bases; bases outside gene matches: 11. In DNA, the CDR3 is TGTGCCAGCAGTTTAGGGGTCAGGGGGGAGGTAACTTTCTTT. Translated: CASSLGVRGEVTFF.

This chain links TRBV24-1 with TRBJ2-1; D gene uncertain. The CDR3 has 13 residues. V was shortened by 2 bases and J by 2 bases, with 3 bases between the two germline ends. CDR1 is KGHDR and CDR2 is SFDVKD in the germline V gene. The CDR3, as DNA: TGTGCCACCAGTGATTCCCCCTACAATGAGCAGTTCTTC. Protein sequence: CATSDSPYNEQFF.

This chain links TRBV19 with TRBJ1-1; 10 bases are a match to TRBD1. Germline V CDR1 and CDR2: LNHDA, SQIVND (reference sequence). The CDR3 runs 12 residues. The ends lost 7 bases at V and 7 bases at J; junction bases unmatched: 3. CDR3 loop: CASIGTGVEAFF. CDR3 DNA sequence: TGTGCCAGTATCGGGACAGGGGTTGAAGCTTTCTTT. The variable domain in full, completed from reference TRBV19 and TRBJ1-1, reads DGGITQSPKYLFRKEGQNVTLSCEQNLNHDAMYWYRQDPGQGLRLIYYSQIVNDFQKGDIAEGYSVSREKKESFPLTVTSAQKNPTAFYLCASIGTGVEAFFGQGTRLTVV.

This clonotype was recorded at least ten times. The V gene is TRBV6-1, the J gene TRBJ1-1; D call uncertain. The CDR3 length is 15 residues. The germline V and J ends were trimmed by 3 bases and 4 bases, with 15 bases remaining between them. Germline CDR1 and CDR2: MNHNS and SASEGT. The DNA for the CDR3 is TGTGCCAGCAGTGAGAGGAGGGAATGGATCACTGAAGCTTTCTTT. It yields the protein CASSERREWITEAFF.

The chain combines TRBV5-6 with TRBJ2-7; 7 nucleotides align to TRBD1. Trimming at V came to 4 bases and at J to 5 bases, leaving 9 bases not matched to a gene. Germline V gene sequence: CDR1 SGHDT, CDR2 YYEEEE. The CDR3 consists of 14 residues. The CDR3 spells CASSGSDRDHEQYF. As DNA, the CDR3 is TGTGCCAGCAGCGGGAGTGACAGGGACCACGAGCAGTACTTC.

This clonotype was counted ten times or more. The chain employs TRBV7-9 and TRBJ1-1; perhaps TRBD1 as D (6 bases). V was shortened by 2 bases and J by 4 bases, with 14 bases between the two germline ends. In germline, CDR1 is SEHNR, CDR2 FQNEAQ (reference sequence). The CDR3 consists of 15 residues. The CDR3 DNA follows: TGTGCCAGCAGCTTAAAGGGGGGCGGAAGCACTGAAGCTTTCTTT. The encoded protein is CASSLKGGGSTEAFF.

This clonotype was counted only a few times. The rearrangement uses TRBV27 and TRBJ1-6, with D possibly being TRBD1 (6 bases). Germline-derived CDR1 and CDR2 are MNHEY and SMNVEV (reference sequence). V lost 7 bases, J lost 6 bases, and 13 bases lay in between. The CDR3 contains 14 residues. CDR3 nucleotide sequence: TGTGCCAGCAAGGGGGACATCCCTAATTCACCCCTCCACTTT. This sequence encodes CASKGDIPNSPLHF.

In its sample, this clonotype was seen a few times. The rearrangement uses TRBV12-3 or TRBV12-4 and TRBJ2-7, with D unclear. Trimming left V 8 bases short and J 0 bases short, with 11 bases between. CDR3 length: 13 residues. CDR3 sequence (DNA): TGTGCCAGCTTGGACCCGAGCTCCTACGAGCAGTACTTC. This translates into CASLDPSSYEQYF.

The J gene is TRBJ1-4, the V gene TRBV29-1; the D is unclear. The germline gives CDR1 SQVTM, CDR2 ANQGSEA. CDR3 length equals 14 residues. V lost 0 bases and J lost 8, with 13 bases in between. CDR3 sequence: CSVEEGGYGEKLFF. The CDR3 DNA reads TGCAGCGTTGAAGAGGGAGGGTATGGGGAAAAACTGTTTTTT.